A selection of T cell receptor beta chains follows, all from one sample in a study of CD8+CD57+ T cells in acquired aplastic anemia. TCRdb recomputed calls from the reads with MiXCR, one row per CDR3 protein. The data show over 250,000 distinct CDR3 sequences, 50% to 65% seen once. The sequenced material came from sorted CD4+, CD8+, or CD8+CD57+ T cells (not recorded which) from PBMCs. All receptors derive from a human donor with aplastic anemia. The CDR3 runs from the conserved cysteine through the conserved F or W. D genes are given only for firm matches. For some rows the clone size is stated as once, few or many, or as a class when expanded; others skip it.

J gene | D gene | V gene | clone size | CDR3 DNA | CDR3 protein
TRBJ2-7 | - | TRBV19 | - | TGTGCCAGTAGTACTATGCGACAGAACTACGAGCAGTACTTC | CASSTMRQNYEQYF
TRBJ1-5 | TRBD1 | TRBV19 | - | TGTGCCAGTAGTAGGGACAGGTTTGTGCCCCAGCATTTT | CASSRDRFVPQHF
TRBJ2-5 | TRBD2 | TRBV20-1 | - | TGCAGTGCTAGACCCCCGGGCGGGAGAGAGACCCAGTACTTC | CSARPPGGRETQYF
TRBJ2-3 | - | TRBV9 | few | TGTGCCAGCAGTCCCAGAGCGACAGATACGCAGTATTTT | CASSPRATDTQYF
TRBJ2-1 | TRBD2 | TRBV11-2 | - | TGTGCCAGCAGCTTCACTAGCGGGGACAATGAGCAGTTCTTC | CASSFTSGDNEQFF
TRBJ2-7 | TRBD2 | TRBV7-9 | - | TGTGCCAGCAGCCCGGGGACTAGCGGGAGTACGTACGAGCAGTACTTC | CASSPGTSGSTYEQYF
TRBJ2-7 | - | TRBV7-2 | few | TGTGCCAGCAGCTCCTTTAGTACAGCGTCCTACGAGCAGTACTTC | CASSSFSTASYEQYF
TRBJ2-1 | - | TRBV12-5 | - | TGTGCTAGTGGTTTGGTACAGGGTTCCTACAATGAGCAGTTCTTC | CASGLVQGSYNEQFF
TRBJ2-1 | TRBD2 | TRBV9 | - | TGTGCCAGCAGCGTTTTGCGGGAGTTAGATGAGCAGTTCTTC | CASSVLRELDEQFF
TRBJ2-3 | - | TRBV7-2 | - | TGTGCCAGCAGCTTTGGTGGGGTATCGTCAGATACGCAGTATTTT | CASSFGGVSSDTQYF
TRBJ1-2 | TRBD1 | TRBV12-3/TRBV12-4 | - | TGTGCCAGCAGTACCGGGACAGTCAACGATGGCTACACCTTC | CASSTGTVNDGYTF